The clone carrying this T cell receptor beta chain was counted only a few times. The data stem from a study of patients and donors after allogeneic stem cell transplantation. MiXCR, applied by TCRdb to the RT-PCR reads, yields one record per CDR3 protein. Of almost 90,000 distinct CDR3 sequences in the sample, 4.5% to 5% were seen once. V lost 0 bases, J lost 5 bases, and 5 bases lay in between. CDR3 length: 13 residues. From germline, CDR1 is LGHDT and CDR2 YNNKEL (reference sequence). The sequence derives from a human donor who was either an allogeneic HSCT recipient or a stem cell or donor lymphocyte infusion donor (not recorded which). It is not recorded whose cells these are; they may come from a transplant donor. This chain connects TRBV3-1 to TRBJ1-5; D unclear. Sequencing input: blood, either unsorted or a sorted T cell fraction (not recorded which). CDR3 amino acids: CASSQDLDQPQHF. CDR3 nucleotides: TGTGCCAGCAGCCAAGATCTTGATCAGCCCCAGCATTTT.